A single sample gave rise to the 16 T cell receptor beta chains below, sequenced in a study of monozygotic twins with inflammatory bowel disease. TCRdb reanalyzed the 5' RACE reads and collapses them to one entry per CDR3 protein, without DNA. This sample's clone table lists approximately 340,000 distinct CDR3 sequences. The sequenced material came from blood. The receptors shown here come from a human donor with ulcerative colitis or Crohn's disease, or a healthy co-twin of an affected twin (not recorded which).

The V gene is TRBV20-1, the J gene TRBJ2-7; no DNA is available, so the TRBD1 call from TCRdb remains unchecked. Germline lookup yields CDR1 DFQATT and CDR2 SNEGSKA (reference sequence). CDR3 length: 14 amino acids. CDR3 amino acids: CSAREGTGGYEQYF.

This sequence joins TRBV7-9 and TRBJ2-3. The CDR3 is 15 amino acids. From germline, CDR1 is SEHNR and CDR2 FQNEAQ (reference sequence). CDR3 region: CASSLPETSTDTQYF.

V usage is TRBV4-3 and J usage is TRBJ2-7. This CDR3 comprises 15 residues. Per the germline V gene, CDR1 is LGHNA and CDR2 is YSLEER. The CDR3 region is CASSQESRGLYEQYF.

The V gene is TRBV27, the J gene TRBJ2-7; TCRdb outputs TRBD2, but without DNA this stays unchecked. The CDR3 covers 17 residues. CDR1 MNHEY and CDR2 SMNVEV come from the germline V gene (reference sequence). CDR3 loop: CASSLLSTSGASYEQYF.

The chain links TRBV30 to TRBJ1-4. CDR1 GTSNPN and CDR2 SVGIG come from the germline V gene (reference sequence). The length of the CDR3 is 12 residues. The CDR3 protein is CAWSPVAEKLFF.

The J gene is TRBJ1-5, the V gene TRBV7-2; TCRdb indicates TRBD1, and absent DNA this call remains unverified. This CDR3 region has 15 residues. Looked up from germline, CDR1 is SGHTA and CDR2 is FQGNSA. CDR3 amino acids: CASSPRTGANQPQHF.

The chain joins TRBV7-9 to TRBJ1-2; TCRdb's assignment of TRBD1 cannot be checked, as there is no DNA. Germline V lookup: CDR1 SEHNR, CDR2 FQNEAQ (reference sequence). There are 12 residues in the CDR3. CDR3: CASARDPEGYTF.

Here the CDR3 reads CSAMGGAAYNSPLHF. The genes are TRBV20-1 and TRBJ1-6; there is no DNA to check the TCRdb D call of TRBD1. The CDR3 has 15 amino acids. CDR1 DFQATT and CDR2 SNEGSKA come from the germline V gene (reference sequence).

The chain links TRBV18 to TRBJ2-7; TCRdb calls TRBD1, which cannot be checked without DNA. This CDR3 spans 14 amino acids. The germline CDR1 and CDR2 sequences are KGHSH and LQKENI. The CDR3 spells CASSPSGTEYEQYF. The whole variable domain, filled in from reference TRBV18 and TRBJ2-7, reads NAGVMQNPRHLVRRRGQEARLRCSPMKGHSHVYWYRQLPEEGLKFMVYLQKENIIDESGMPKERFSAEFPKEGPSILRIQQVVRGDSAAYFCASSPSGTEYEQYFGPGTRLTVT.

V usage is TRBV7-9 and J usage is TRBJ2-6; TCRdb gives TRBD1 as the D gene, but with no DNA this cannot be confirmed. The CDR3 contains 17 residues. CDR1 is SEHNR, CDR2 FQNEAQ, per germline (reference sequence). CDR3 loop: CASSFWTGTYGANVLTF.

The chain joins TRBV29-1 to TRBJ2-5; checking the TCRdb D call of TRBD1 is not possible without DNA. From germline, CDR1 is SQVTM and CDR2 ANQGSEA. The CDR3 is made up of 12 amino acids. The CDR3 loop reads CSVEAREETQYF. Drawing the rest from reference TRBV29-1 and TRBJ2-5, the complete variable domain is SAVISQKPSRDICQRGTSLTIQCQVDSQVTMMFWYRQQPGQSLTLIATANQGSEATYESGFVIDKFPISRPNLTFSTLTVSNMSPEDSSIYLCSVEAREETQYFGPGTRLLVL.

The rearrangement uses TRBV6-6 and TRBJ2-7. Germline assignment: CDR1 MNHNY and CDR2 SVGAGI (reference sequence). The CDR3 has 13 amino acids. CDR3: CASSRQERYEQYF.

The chain recombines TRBV12-3 or TRBV12-4 with TRBJ2-3; there is no DNA to check the TCRdb D call of TRBD1. The CDR3 runs 16 residues. CDR3 residues: CASSPRRGHPTDTQYF.

This rearrangement joins TRBV20-1 to TRBJ2-2; TCRdb picks TRBD2, but there is no DNA to check that call. The germline CDR1 and CDR2 sequences are DFQATT and SNEGSKA (reference sequence). The CDR3 has 20 residues. The CDR3 protein is CSARDRGLAGGFANTGELFF.

This rearrangement joins TRBV19 to TRBJ2-1; absent DNA, TCRdb's TRBD2 call cannot be checked. CDR1 is LNHDA and CDR2 is SQIVND in the germline V gene (reference sequence). The CDR3 contains 15 residues. CDR3 protein: CASSPGPSSYNEQFF.

The V gene is TRBV5-1, the J gene TRBJ2-5; TCRdb's assignment of TRBD2 cannot be checked, as there is no DNA. CDR1 is SGHRS, CDR2 YFSETQ, per germline. CDR3 size: 18 residues. CDR3 region: CASSFRLAGGGNQETQYF.